This TCR beta chain was found in a study of blood T cell repertoires in COVID-19. About the research overall: T cells, B-cell-depleted T cells, or PBMCs provided the cDNA or gDNA that served as material.

In germline, CDR1 is LNHDA, CDR2 SQIVND (reference sequence). V was clipped by 6 bases and J by 0 bases, with 6 bases between them. This CDR3 contains 13 residues. In the original workflow: Amplification from reference gene primers served as the basis for estimated nucleated cell counts. Clones were sequenced by immunoSEQ multiplex PCR, and TCRdb holds only the in-frame ones, with some missing. That table furnishes V, J and clone size, whereas the DNA furnished D and trimming. Of roughly 230,000 clones in the sample, approximately 90% were seen once. This sequence originates from an older man with acute or convalescent COVID-19. The rearrangement joins TRBV19 to TRBJ1-3; no clear D gene. Sequenced sample: peripheral blood. CDR3 in DNA: TGTGCCAGTAGGGGCTCCTCTGGAAACACCATATATTTT. Its protein is CASRGSSGNTIYF.